This TCR beta chain stems from a study of long-term antiretroviral therapy in people with HIV. Germline CDR1 is SQVTM and CDR2 is ANQGSEA. This CDR3 contains 14 residues. Trimming cost V 5 bases and J 10 bases, with 20 bases left between them. The assay used was immunoSEQ (version v3.0), run at survey level. The study targeted 40,000-50,000 T-cell genomes per sample in sequencing. The data were produced by immunoSEQ multiplex PCR, yet TCRdb's version contains in-frame clones alone and is incomplete. The sample holds about 29,000 clones; around 85% are singletons and the top ten take roughly 7%. The material was unsorted PBMCs, obtained roughly 5 years before starting antiretroviral therapy. This clonotype originated in a man aged 50 to 59 with HIV. The chain joins TRBV29-1 to TRBJ1-4, with D tentatively TRBD1 (5 bases). The CDR3 is CSVLSGGGAGKLFF. The CDR3 nucleotides read TGCAGCGTTCTTAGCGGGGGAGGAGCGGGAAAACTGTTTTTT. The entire variable domain, with the rest obtained from reference TRBV29-1 and TRBJ1-4, is as follows: SAVISQKPSRDICQRGTSLTIQCQVDSQVTMMFWYRQQPGQSLTLIATANQGSEATYESGFVIDKFPISRPNLTFSTLTVSNMSPEDSSIYLCSVLSGGGAGKLFFGSGTQLSVL.